Listed below are T cell receptor beta chains from one sample, sequenced in a study of T cell clonotyping in hematopoietic cell transplantation. Repertoires were generated with immunoSEQ multiplex PCR, while TCRdb's copy carries only in-frame clones and drops some. In the table there are roughly 17,000 clones, roughly 91% of which are singletons. The sequencing sample was made of peripheral blood mononuclear cells. These receptor sequences come from a man between 35 and 55 years old in good health. Some clones in this sample may be carry-over from other donors' samples. The CDR3 runs from the conserved cysteine through the conserved F or W. Each record gives: J gene, V gene, CDR3 protein.

TRBJ1-2 TRBV2 CASTGGNYGYTF
TRBJ2-5 TRBV28 CASSQVGGLAALQETQYF
TRBJ1-1 TRBV29-1 CSVDTGKDTEAFF
TRBJ2-6 TRBV19 CASSRTAGSGANVLTF
TRBJ2-7 TRBV5-6 CASSFPGTDYEQYF
TRBJ2-5 TRBV15 CATSRAQGPAQYF
TRBJ2-7 TRBV19 CASRETRRSYEQYF
TRBJ2-3 TRBV7-7 CASSLELRGGADTQYF
TRBJ2-4 TRBV14 CASSVTGGVIQYF
TRBJ2-2 TRBV9 CASSTGQGAIGELFF
TRBJ2-4 TRBV29-1 CSVESQGVQYF
TRBJ1-3 TRBV9 CASSVAPSPGGNTIYF
TRBJ2-7 TRBV28 CASSLIGVGYEQYF
TRBJ2-3 TRBV7-2 CASSRLGTQYF
TRBJ1-6 TRBV2 CASSHSASSYNSPLHF
TRBJ2-2 TRBV30 CAWSVLGTGELFF
TRBJ2-7 TRBV29-1 CSVQRAGRGYEQYF
TRBJ1-4 TRBV7-9 CASSLPNEKLFF
TRBJ2-3 TRBV5-4 CASSLAGGGADTQYF
TRBJ2-5 TRBV11-3 CASSSNDGETQYF
TRBJ1-2 TRBV25-1 CASWGGQFHYGYTF
TRBJ2-7 TRBV7-2 CASSLSPVRVYEQYF
TRBJ2-1 TRBV11-2 CASSLVWTDYNEQFF
TRBJ2-2 TRBV5-6 CASSRTSGELFF
TRBJ1-1 TRBV11-1 CASSLDRINTEAFF
TRBJ1-2 TRBV6-1 CASRVGGGGYGYTF
TRBJ2-1 TRBV28 CASSNGGGVGTYNEQFF
TRBJ2-7 TRBV20-1 CSFGESYEQYF
TRBJ2-5 TRBV2 CASKASGAFQETQYF
TRBJ1-1 TRBV6-5 CASSAVRGMEAFF
TRBJ2-7 TRBV11-3 CASSLGNMNEQYF
TRBJ1-2 TRBV28 CASGDKYGYTF
TRBJ1-4 TRBV30 CAWSRGTAGGELFF
TRBJ1-1 TRBV11-3 CASSLRMGQGANTEAFF
TRBJ2-7 TRBV29-1 CSVAHVGDNSYEQYF
TRBJ2-2 TRBV9 CASSRTSGRSGELFF
TRBJ2-3 TRBV6-5 CASSLGLRTDTQYF
TRBJ1-1 TRBV2 CASSPRVWERFTEAFF